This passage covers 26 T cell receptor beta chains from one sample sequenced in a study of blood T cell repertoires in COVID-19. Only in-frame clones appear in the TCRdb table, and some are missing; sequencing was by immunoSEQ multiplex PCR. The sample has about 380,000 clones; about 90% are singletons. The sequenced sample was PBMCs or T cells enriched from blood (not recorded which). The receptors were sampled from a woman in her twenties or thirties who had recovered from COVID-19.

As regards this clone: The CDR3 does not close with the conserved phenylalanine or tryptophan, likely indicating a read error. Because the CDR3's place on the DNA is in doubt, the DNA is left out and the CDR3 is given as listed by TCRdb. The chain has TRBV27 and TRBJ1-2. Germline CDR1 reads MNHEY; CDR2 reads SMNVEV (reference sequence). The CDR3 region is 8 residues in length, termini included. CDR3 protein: CASSSSPV.

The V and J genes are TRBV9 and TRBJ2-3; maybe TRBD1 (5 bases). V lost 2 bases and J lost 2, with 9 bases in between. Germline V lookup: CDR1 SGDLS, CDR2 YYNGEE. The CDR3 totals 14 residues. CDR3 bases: TGTGCCAGCAGCGTCGTGACAGTCACAGATACGCAGTATTTT. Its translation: CASSVVTVTDTQYF.

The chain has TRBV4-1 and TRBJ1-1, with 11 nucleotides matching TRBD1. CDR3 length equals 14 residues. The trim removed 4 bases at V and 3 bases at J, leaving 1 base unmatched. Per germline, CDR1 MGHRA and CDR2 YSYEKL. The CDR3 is CASSPGQGDTEAFF. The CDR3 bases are TGCGCCAGCAGCCCGGGACAGGGGGACACTGAAGCTTTCTTT.

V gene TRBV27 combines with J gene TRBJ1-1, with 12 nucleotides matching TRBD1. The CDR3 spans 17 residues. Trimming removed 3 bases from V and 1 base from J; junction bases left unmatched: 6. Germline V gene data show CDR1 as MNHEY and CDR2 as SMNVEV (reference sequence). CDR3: CASSFQGQGATNTEAFF. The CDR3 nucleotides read TGTGCCAGCAGTTTCCAGGGACAGGGGGCGACGAACACTGAAGCTTTCTTT.

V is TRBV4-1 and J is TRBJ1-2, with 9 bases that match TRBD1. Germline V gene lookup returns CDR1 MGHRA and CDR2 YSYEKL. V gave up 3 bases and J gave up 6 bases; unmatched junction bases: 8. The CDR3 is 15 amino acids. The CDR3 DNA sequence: TGCGCCAGCAGCCATCTCGGGACAGGGACTGATGGCTACACCTTC. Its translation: CASSHLGTGTDGYTF.

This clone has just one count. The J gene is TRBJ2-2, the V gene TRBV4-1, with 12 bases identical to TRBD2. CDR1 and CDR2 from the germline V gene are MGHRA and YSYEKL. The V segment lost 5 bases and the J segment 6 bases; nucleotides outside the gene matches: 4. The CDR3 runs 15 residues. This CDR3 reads CASSKTSGSAGELFF. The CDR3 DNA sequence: TGCGCCAGCAGCAAGACTAGCGGGAGCGCCGGGGAGCTGTTTTTT.

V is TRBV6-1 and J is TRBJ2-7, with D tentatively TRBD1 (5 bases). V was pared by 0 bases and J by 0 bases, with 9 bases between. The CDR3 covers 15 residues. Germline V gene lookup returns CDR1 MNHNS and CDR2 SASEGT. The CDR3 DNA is TGTGCCAGCAGTGAAGCTGGGGCCCGCTCCTACGAGCAGTACTTC. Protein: CASSEAGARSYEQYF.

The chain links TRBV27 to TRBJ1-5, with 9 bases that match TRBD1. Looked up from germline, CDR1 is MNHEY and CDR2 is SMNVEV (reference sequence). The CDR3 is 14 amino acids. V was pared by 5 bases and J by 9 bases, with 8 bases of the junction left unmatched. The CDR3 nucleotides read TGTGCCAGCAGTCGAGGGACAGGGCTATGGCCCCAGCATTTT. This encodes CASSRGTGLWPQHF.

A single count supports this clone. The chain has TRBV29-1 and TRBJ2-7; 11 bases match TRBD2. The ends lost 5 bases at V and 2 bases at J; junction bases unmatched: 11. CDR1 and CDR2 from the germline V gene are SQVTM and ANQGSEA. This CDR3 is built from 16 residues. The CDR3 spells CSVTHPGTSGTYEQYF. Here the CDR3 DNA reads TGCAGCGTTACCCACCCCGGGACTAGCGGAACCTACGAGCAGTACTTC.

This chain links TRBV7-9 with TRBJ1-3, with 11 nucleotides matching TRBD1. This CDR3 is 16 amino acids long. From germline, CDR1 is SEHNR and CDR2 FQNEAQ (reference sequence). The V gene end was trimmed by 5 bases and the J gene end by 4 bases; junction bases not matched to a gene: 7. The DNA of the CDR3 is TGTGCCAGCAGCCCGGGACAGGGGGGATCAGGAAACACCATATATTTT. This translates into CASSPGQGGSGNTIYF.

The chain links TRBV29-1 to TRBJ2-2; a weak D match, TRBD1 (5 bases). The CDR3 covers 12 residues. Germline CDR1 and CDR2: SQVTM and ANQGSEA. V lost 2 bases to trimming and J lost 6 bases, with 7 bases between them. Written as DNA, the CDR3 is TGCAGCGTTGAATCCAGGGCCGGGGAGCTGTTTTTT. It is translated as CSVESRAGELFF.

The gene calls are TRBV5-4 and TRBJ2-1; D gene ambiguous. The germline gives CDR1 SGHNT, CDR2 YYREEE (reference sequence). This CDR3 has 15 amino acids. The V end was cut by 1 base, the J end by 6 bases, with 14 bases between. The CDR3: CASSLTAEFGNEQFF. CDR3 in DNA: TGTGCCAGCAGCTTGACCGCGGAGTTCGGCAATGAGCAGTTCTTC. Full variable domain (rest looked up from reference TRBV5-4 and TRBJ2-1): ETGVTQSPTHLIKTRGQQVTLRCSSQSGHNTVSWYQQALGQGPQFIFQYYREEENGRGNFPPRFSGLQFPNYSSELNVNALELDDSALYLCASSLTAEFGNEQFFGPGTRLTVL.

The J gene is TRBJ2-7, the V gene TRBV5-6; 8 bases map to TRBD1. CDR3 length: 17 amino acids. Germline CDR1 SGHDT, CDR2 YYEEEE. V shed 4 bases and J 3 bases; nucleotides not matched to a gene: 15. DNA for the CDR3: TGTGCCAGCAGCGGGGGGCAAGAAGGACAGGGAGGCTACGAGCAGTACTTC. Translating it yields CASSGGQEGQGGYEQYF.

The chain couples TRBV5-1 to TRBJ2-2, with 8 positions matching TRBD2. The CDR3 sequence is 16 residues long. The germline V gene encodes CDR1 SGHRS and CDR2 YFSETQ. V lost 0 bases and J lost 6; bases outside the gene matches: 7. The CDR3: CASSLAQRELPGELFF. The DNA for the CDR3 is TGCGCCAGCAGCTTGGCCCAGCGGGAGCTTCCCGGGGAGCTGTTTTTT.

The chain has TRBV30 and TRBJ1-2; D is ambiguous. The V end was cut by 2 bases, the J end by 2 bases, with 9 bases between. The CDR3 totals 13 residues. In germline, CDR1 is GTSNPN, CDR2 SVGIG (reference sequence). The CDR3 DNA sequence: TGTGCCTGGAGTACGCAGAACAACTATGGCTACACCTTC. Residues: CAWSTQNNYGYTF.

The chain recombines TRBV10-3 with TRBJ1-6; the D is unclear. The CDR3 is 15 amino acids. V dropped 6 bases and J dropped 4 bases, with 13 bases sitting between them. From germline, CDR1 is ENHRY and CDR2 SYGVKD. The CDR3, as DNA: TGTGCCATCAGGGAGACCTACGCTTATAATTCACCCCTCCACTTT. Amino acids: CAIRETYAYNSPLHF.

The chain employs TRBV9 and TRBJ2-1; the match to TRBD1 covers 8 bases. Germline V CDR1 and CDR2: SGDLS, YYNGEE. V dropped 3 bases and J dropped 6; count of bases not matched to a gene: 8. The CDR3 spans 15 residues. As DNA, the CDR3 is TGTGCCAGCAGCGCAGGGACAGGACTTTCCAATGAGCAGTTCTTC. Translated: CASSAGTGLSNEQFF. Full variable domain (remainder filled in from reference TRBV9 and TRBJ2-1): DSGVTQTPKHLITATGQRVTLRCSPRSGDLSVYWYQQSLDQGLQFLIQYYNGEERAKGNILERFSAQQFPDLHSELNLSSLELGDSALYFCASSAGTGLSNEQFFGPGTRLTVL.

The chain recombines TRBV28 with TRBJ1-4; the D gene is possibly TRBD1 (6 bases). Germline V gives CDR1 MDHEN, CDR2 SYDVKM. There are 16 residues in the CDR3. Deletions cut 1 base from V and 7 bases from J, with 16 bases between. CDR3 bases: TGTGCCAGCAGTTTATTGAGCAGGGGCGGGGGTGAAAAACTGTTTTTT. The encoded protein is CASSLLSRGGGEKLFF.

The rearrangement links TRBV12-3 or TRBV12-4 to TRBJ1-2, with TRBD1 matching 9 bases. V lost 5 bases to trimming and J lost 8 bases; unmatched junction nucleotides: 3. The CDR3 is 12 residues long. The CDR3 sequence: CASSGTGRGYTF. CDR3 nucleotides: TGTGCCAGCAGTGGGACAGGGCGGGGCTACACCTTC.

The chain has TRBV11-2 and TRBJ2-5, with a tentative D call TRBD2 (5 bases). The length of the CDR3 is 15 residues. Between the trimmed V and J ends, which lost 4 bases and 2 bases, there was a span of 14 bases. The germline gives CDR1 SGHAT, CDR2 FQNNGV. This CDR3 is CASSSLGVDQETQYF. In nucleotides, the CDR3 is TGTGCCAGCAGCTCCCTCGGGGTGGATCAAGAGACCCAGTACTTC.

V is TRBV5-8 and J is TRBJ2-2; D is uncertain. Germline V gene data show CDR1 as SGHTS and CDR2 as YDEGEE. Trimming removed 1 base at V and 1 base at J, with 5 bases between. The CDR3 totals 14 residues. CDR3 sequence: CASSLYRNTGELFF. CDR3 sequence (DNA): TGTGCCAGCAGCTTGTACAGGAACACCGGGGAGCTGTTTTTT.

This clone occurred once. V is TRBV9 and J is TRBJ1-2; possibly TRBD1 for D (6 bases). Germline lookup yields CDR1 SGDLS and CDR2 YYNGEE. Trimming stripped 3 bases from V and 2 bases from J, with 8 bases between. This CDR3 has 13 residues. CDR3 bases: TGTGCCAGCAGCGGGACAGAAAACTATGGCTACACCTTC. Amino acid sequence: CASSGTENYGYTF.

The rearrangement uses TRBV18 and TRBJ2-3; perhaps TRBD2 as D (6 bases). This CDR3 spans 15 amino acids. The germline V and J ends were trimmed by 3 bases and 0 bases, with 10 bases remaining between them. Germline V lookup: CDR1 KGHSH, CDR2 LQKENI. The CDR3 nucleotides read TGTGCCAGCTCACCCCCTAGCGCTAGCACAGATACGCAGTATTTT. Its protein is CASSPPSASTDTQYF. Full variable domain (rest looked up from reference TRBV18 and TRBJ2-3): NAGVMQNPRHLVRRRGQEARLRCSPMKGHSHVYWYRQLPEEGLKFMVYLQKENIIDESGMPKERFSAEFPKEGPSILRIQQVVRGDSAAYFCASSPPSASTDTQYFGPGTRLTVL.

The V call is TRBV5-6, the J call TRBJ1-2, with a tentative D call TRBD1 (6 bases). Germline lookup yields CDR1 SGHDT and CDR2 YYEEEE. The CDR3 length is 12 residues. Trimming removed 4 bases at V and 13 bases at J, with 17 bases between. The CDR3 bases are TGTGCCAGCAGCCCGGGACATCCCCCCAGCACCTTC. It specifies CASSPGHPPSTF.

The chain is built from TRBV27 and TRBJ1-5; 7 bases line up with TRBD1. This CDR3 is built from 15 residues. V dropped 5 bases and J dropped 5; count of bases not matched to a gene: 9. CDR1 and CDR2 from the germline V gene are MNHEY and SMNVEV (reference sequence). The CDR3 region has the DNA TGTGCCAGCAGTCTCCGACAGGGACTGGATCAGCCCCAGCATTTT. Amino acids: CASSLRQGLDQPQHF.

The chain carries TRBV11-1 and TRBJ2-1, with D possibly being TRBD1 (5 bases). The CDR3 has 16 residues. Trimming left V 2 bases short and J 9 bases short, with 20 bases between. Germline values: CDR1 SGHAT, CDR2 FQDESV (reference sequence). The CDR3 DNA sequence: TGTGCCAGCAGCTTACGGTTAGCCAAAGACAGTGGTGAGCAGTTCTTC. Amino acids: CASSLRLAKDSGEQFF.